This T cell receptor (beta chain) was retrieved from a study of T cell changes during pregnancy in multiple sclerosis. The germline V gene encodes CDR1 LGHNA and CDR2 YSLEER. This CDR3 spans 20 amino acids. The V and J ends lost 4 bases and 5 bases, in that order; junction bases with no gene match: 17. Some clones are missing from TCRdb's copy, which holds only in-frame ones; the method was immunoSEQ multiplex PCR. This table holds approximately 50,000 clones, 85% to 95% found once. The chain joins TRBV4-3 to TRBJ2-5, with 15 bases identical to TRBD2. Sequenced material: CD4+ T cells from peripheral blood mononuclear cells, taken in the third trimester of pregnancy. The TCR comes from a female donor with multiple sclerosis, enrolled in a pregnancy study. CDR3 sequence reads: CASSPPWTSGRDRVEETQYF. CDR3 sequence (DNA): TGCGCCAGCAGCCCACCTTGGACTAGCGGGAGGGATAGGGTCGAGGAGACCCAGTACTTC.